What follows describes a single T cell receptor beta chain. Authors' data handling: Reference gene primers were amplified, and this amplification served to estimate nucleated cell counts. Only in-frame clones appear in the TCRdb table, and some are missing; sequencing was by immunoSEQ multiplex PCR. That table supplies the V and J calls and clone size; D and trimming were determined from the DNA. The sample has approximately 270,000 clones, approximately 88% seen once. The data are from a study of blood T cell repertoires in COVID-19. The wider study: The origin of the acute and convalescent COVID-19 samples was the United States, Italy and Spain.

Trimming removed 0 bases from V and 3 bases from J; junction bases left unmatched: 3. The germline V gene encodes CDR1 SGHDT and CDR2 YYEEEE. The CDR3 has 14 residues. The sample taken for sequencing was peripheral blood. The sequence was obtained from a man between 50 and 59 years old with acute or convalescent COVID-19. This chain uses TRBV5-6 with TRBJ2-7; the match to TRBD1 covers 7 bases. CDR3 residues: CASSLGTGVYEQYF. CDR3 DNA: TGTGCCAGCAGCTTGGGGACAGGCGTCTACGAGCAGTACTTC.